The 23 T cell receptor beta chains given below trace back to one sample, sequenced in a study of shared clonotypes between healthy human individuals. Sequencing was performed with immunoSEQ multiplex PCR; in TCRdb, only in-frame clones are kept and a portion is missing. The sample records about 690,000 clones, 90% being singletons. Sequencing was performed on memory CD8+ T cells from PBMCs. Stated subset: CD45RO+ cells pooled with CCR7-negative TemRA cells. The source of these receptors is a man younger than 30 in good health. Some clones in this sample may be carry-over from other donors' samples.

The chain recombines TRBV25-1 with TRBJ2-7; TRBD1 matches at 10 bases. Trimming removed 8 bases from V and 6 bases from J; junction bases left unmatched: 4. The CDR3 is 12 residues long. The V gene's germline CDR1 is MGHDK and CDR2 SYGVNS. In DNA form, the CDR3 reads TGTGCCAGCGTGGGGACAGGGGCCGAGCAGTACTTC. The encoded protein is CASVGTGAEQYF.

This sequence joins TRBV14 and TRBJ2-7; TRBD2 aligns across 7 bases. The germline V gene has CDR1 SGHDN and CDR2 FVKESK. V was pared by 1 base and J by 0 bases, with 3 bases of the junction left unmatched. CDR3 size: 15 residues. The CDR3 DNA reads TGTGCCAGCAGCCAAGTCGGGGGGAGCTCCTACGAGCAGTACTTC. Protein product: CASSQVGGSSYEQYF.

This chain connects TRBV4-3 to TRBJ1-1, with a possible D match to TRBD1 (6 bases). This CDR3 region has 15 residues. Germline values: CDR1 LGHNA, CDR2 YSLEER. V lost 1 base to trimming and J lost 1 base, with 10 bases between them. In DNA, the CDR3 is TGCGCCAGCAGCCAAGGGGGGGCCGGGAACACTGAAGCTTTCTTT. Amino acids: CASSQGGAGNTEAFF.

The chain carries TRBV10-3 and TRBJ2-7; weak D call: TRBD2 (5 bases). Trimming shortened V by 7 bases and J by 2 bases, and 12 bases separated the two germline ends. CDR1 and CDR2 from the germline V gene are ENHRY and SYGVKD. The CDR3 is 13 amino acids. The CDR3 is CAIIPDGTYEQYF. In DNA, the CDR3 is TGTGCCATCATCCCCGACGGGACCTACGAGCAGTACTTC.

Turning to this clone: Additional DNA sequences in this sample encode the identical CDR3. The gene calls are TRBV9 and TRBJ2-7, with D tentatively TRBD1 or TRBD2 (6 bases each). The CDR3 totals 14 residues. V was cut by 3 bases and J by 2 bases, with 12 bases left in between. In germline, CDR1 is SGDLS, CDR2 YYNGEE. Here the CDR3 reads CASSGGGTTYEQYF. The CDR3 nucleotides are TGTGCCAGCAGCGGAGGGGGGACAACCTACGAGCAGTACTTC.

The chain recombines TRBV7-2 with TRBJ2-5; 9 positions match TRBD1. Germline V gene data show CDR1 as SGHTA and CDR2 as FQGNSA. The trim removed 5 bases at V and 5 bases at J, leaving 9 bases unmatched. The CDR3 totals 15 residues. CDR3 coding DNA: TGTGCCAGCAGCGCTAGGGGACAGGGCTGGGAGACCCAGTACTTC. As protein: CASSARGQGWETQYF.

The J gene is TRBJ2-7, the V gene TRBV28; D perhaps matches TRBD2 (5 bases). There are 15 residues in the CDR3. Trimming cost V 6 bases and J 1 base, with 16 bases left between them. Germline-derived CDR1 and CDR2 are MDHEN and SYDVKM. The CDR3 reads CASREEDGLSYEQYF. The CDR3 DNA reads as TGTGCCAGCAGGGAGGAGGACGGTTTGTCCTACGAGCAGTACTTC.

The chain combines TRBV5-6 with TRBJ2-7; no definite D call. The CDR3 loop spans 13 amino acids. Trimming left V 4 bases short and J 1 base short, with 9 bases between. CDR1 is SGHDT and CDR2 is YYEEEE in the germline V gene. CDR3 bases: TGTGCCAGCAGCCACTATTGGTCCTACGAGCAGTACTTC. It specifies CASSHYWSYEQYF.

This clone is a singleton in its sample. This rearrangement joins TRBV5-8 to TRBJ1-1; 7 bases line up with TRBD1. The ends lost 0 bases at V and 4 bases at J; junction bases unmatched: 9. This CDR3 has 16 amino acids. The germline V gene encodes CDR1 SGHTS and CDR2 YDEGEE. The CDR3: CASSLVEGAGSTEAFF. CDR3 coding DNA: TGTGCCAGCAGCTTGGTGGAGGGGGCGGGGAGCACTGAAGCTTTCTTT.

V usage is TRBV7-9 and J usage is TRBJ2-7, with a possible D match to TRBD1 (6 bases). The CDR3 is 14 amino acids. Trimming removed 1 base at V and 5 bases at J, with 12 bases between. The germline gives CDR1 SEHNR, CDR2 FQNEAQ (reference sequence). The CDR3 loop reads CASSLDQGFDEQYF. The CDR3 DNA sequence: TGTGCCAGCAGCTTAGATCAGGGGTTCGACGAGCAGTACTTC.

The gene calls are TRBV7-9 and TRBJ2-1; possibly TRBD2 for D (6 bases). CDR3 size: 15 residues. V lost 5 bases and J lost 8, with 19 bases in between. The germline V gene has CDR1 SEHNR and CDR2 FQNEAQ (reference sequence). The CDR3 coding sequence is TGTGCCAGCAGCCCCCGGGACTCCCAAGGAGATGAGCAGTTCTTC. Its translation: CASSPRDSQGDEQFF.

This clone was seen more than once but under ten times. The CDR3 DNA is TGTGCCAGCAGTTACTCGCTGGGAACTGAAGCTTTCTTT. Amino acids: CASSYSLGTEAFF. The chain links TRBV6-5 to TRBJ1-1; D remains unclear. V was clipped by 0 bases and J by 5 bases, with 7 bases between them. The CDR3 extends over 13 amino acids. Germline assignment: CDR1 MNHEY and CDR2 SVGAGI.

This clone came up once. The chain uses TRBV11-2 and TRBJ2-7; TRBD2 matches at 10 bases. The V segment lost 0 bases and the J segment 2 bases; nucleotides outside the gene matches: 7. Germline V gene lookup returns CDR1 SGHAT and CDR2 FQNNGV. This CDR3 comprises 17 residues. CDR3 DNA sequence: TGTGCCAGCAGCTTAGAAGGGGTCCTAGCGGGAGCCTACGAGCAGTACTTC. Amino acid sequence: CASSLEGVLAGAYEQYF. The full variable domain, in which reference TRBV11-2 and TRBJ2-7 provide the parts outside the CDR3, is EAGVAQSPRYKIIEKRQSVAFWCNPISGHATLYWYQQILGQGPKLLIQFQNNGVVDDSQLPKDRFSAERLKGVDSTLKIQPAKLEDSAVYLCASSLEGVLAGAYEQYFGPGTRLTVT.

This rearrangement joins TRBV19 to TRBJ1-4; D unresolved. The V and J ends lost 3 bases and 0 bases respectively, with 8 bases between them. CDR3 length: 15 amino acids. Germline lookup yields CDR1 LNHDA and CDR2 SQIVND (reference sequence). The CDR3 protein is CASSMRGATNEKLFF. The CDR3 DNA is TGTGCCAGTAGTATGAGAGGCGCAACTAATGAAAAACTGTTTTTT.

The chain couples TRBV6-4 to TRBJ1-5, with 7 bases matching TRBD1. This CDR3 is built from 14 residues. V gave up 6 bases and J gave up 3 bases; unmatched junction bases: 5. Germline loops: CDR1 MRHNA, CDR2 SNTAGT. CDR3 in DNA: TGTGCCAGCAGAGCCGGACAGGCCAATCAGCCCCAGCATTTT. This codes for CASRAGQANQPQHF.

The V gene is TRBV7-9, the J gene TRBJ1-1; 8 bases match TRBD1. V shed 4 bases, J shed 1 base, and the junction held 5 bases outside the gene matches. CDR1 is SEHNR and CDR2 is FQNEAQ in the germline V gene (reference sequence). CDR3 length equals 15 residues. CDR3 protein: CASSSRTGPNTEAFF. As DNA, the CDR3 is TGTGCCAGCAGCTCCAGGACAGGGCCGAACACTGAAGCTTTCTTT.

Of note for this clone: Other DNA sequences within the sample encode an identical CDR3. This chain connects TRBV5-6 to TRBJ2-2; D is possibly TRBD2 (5 bases). The length of the CDR3 is 12 residues. Germline V lookup: CDR1 SGHDT, CDR2 YYEEEE. V lost 4 bases, J lost 5 bases, and 6 bases lay in between. In nucleotides, the CDR3 is TGTGCCAGCAGCCCGGGGACCGGGGAGCTGTTTTTT. Translation: CASSPGTGELFF.

The chain joins TRBV27 to TRBJ1-4; tentatively, D is TRBD1 (6 bases). From germline, CDR1 is MNHEY and CDR2 SMNVEV (reference sequence). V lost 2 bases to trimming and J lost 0 bases, with 13 bases between them. The CDR3 consists of 17 residues. In nucleotides, the CDR3 is TGTGCCAGCAGTTTAGCGGGCCAGGGGCCAACTAATGAAAAACTGTTTTTT. It codes for CASSLAGQGPTNEKLFF.

The sample holds one count of this clone. This chain joins TRBV9 and TRBJ2-1, with a weak D call TRBD1 (6 bases). The germline CDR1 and CDR2 sequences are SGDLS and YYNGEE. The CDR3 totals 15 residues. V lost 3 bases to trimming and J lost 3 bases, with 13 bases between them. This CDR3 reads CASSARPGHYNEQFF. CDR3 coding DNA: TGTGCCAGCAGCGCGCGACCGGGACACTACAATGAGCAGTTCTTC.

Concerning this clone: Other DNA sequences in this specimen translate into the identical CDR3. The V gene is TRBV11-2, the J gene TRBJ2-5; D call uncertain. The CDR3 runs 13 residues. Trimming removed 2 bases from V and 1 base from J, with 5 bases in between. Germline V gives CDR1 SGHAT, CDR2 FQNNGV. The CDR3 is CASSLWPQETQYF. For the CDR3, the DNA is TGTGCCAGCAGCTTATGGCCCCAAGAGACCCAGTACTTC.

V usage is TRBV4-1 and J usage is TRBJ1-6; possibly TRBD1 for D (5 bases). CDR3 length equals 17 residues. V was clipped by 0 bases and J by 9 bases, with 18 bases between them. CDR1 MGHRA and CDR2 YSYEKL come from the germline V gene. The CDR3 DNA sequence: TGCGCCAGCAGCCAAGAGGTGGGGACTCAGGTGGGTTCACCCCTCCACTTT. As protein: CASSQEVGTQVGSPLHF.

This clone was detected only once. The chain joins TRBV30 to TRBJ2-7; D possibly corresponds to TRBD1 (5 bases). The CDR3 contains 11 residues. The germline gives CDR1 GTSNPN, CDR2 SVGIG (reference sequence). The V and J ends lost 2 bases and 5 bases respectively, with 7 bases between them. For the CDR3, the DNA is TGTGCCTGGAGTCTAGGGGACGAGCAGTACTTC. This codes for CAWSLGDEQYF.

This sequence joins TRBV5-1 and TRBJ2-7, with 9 bases lining up with TRBD2. From germline, CDR1 is SGHRS and CDR2 YFSETQ. CDR3 length: 15 amino acids. The V gene end was trimmed by 2 bases and the J gene end by 0 bases; junction bases not matched to a gene: 3. The CDR3 is CASSFPTSGSYEQYF. In DNA form, the CDR3 reads TGCGCCAGCAGCTTCCCGACTAGCGGCTCCTACGAGCAGTACTTC. Full variable domain (outside the CDR3, taken from reference TRBV5-1 and TRBJ2-7): KAGVTQTPRYLIKTRGQQVTLSCSPISGHRSVSWYQQTPGQGLQFLFEYFSETQRNKGNFPGRFSGRQFSNSRSEMNVSTLELGDSALYLCASSFPTSGSYEQYFGPGTRLTVT.